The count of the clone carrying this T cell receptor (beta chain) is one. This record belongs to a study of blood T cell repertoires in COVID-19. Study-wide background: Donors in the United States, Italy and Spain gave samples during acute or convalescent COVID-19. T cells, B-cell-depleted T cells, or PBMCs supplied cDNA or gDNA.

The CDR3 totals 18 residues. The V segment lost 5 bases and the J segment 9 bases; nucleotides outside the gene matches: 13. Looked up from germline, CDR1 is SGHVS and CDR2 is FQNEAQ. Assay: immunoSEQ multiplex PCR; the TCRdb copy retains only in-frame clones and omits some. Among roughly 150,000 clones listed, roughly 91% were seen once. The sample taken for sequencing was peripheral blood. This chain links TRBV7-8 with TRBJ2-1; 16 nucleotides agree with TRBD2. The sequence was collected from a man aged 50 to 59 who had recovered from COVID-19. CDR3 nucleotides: TGTGCCAGCAGCGCCCTAGTGGGACTAGCGGGAGGGGGGAGTGAGCAGTTCTTC. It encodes CASSALVGLAGGGSEQFF.